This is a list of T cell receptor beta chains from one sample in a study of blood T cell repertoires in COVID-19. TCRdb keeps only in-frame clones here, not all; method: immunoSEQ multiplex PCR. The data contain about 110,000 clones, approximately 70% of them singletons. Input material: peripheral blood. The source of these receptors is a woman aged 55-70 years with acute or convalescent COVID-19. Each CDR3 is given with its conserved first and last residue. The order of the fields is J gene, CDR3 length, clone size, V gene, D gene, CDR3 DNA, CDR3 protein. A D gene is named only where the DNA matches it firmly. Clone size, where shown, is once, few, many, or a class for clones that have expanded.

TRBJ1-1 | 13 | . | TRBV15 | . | TGTGCCACCAGCTTCCGGGAGAGTACTGAAGCTTTCTTT | CATSFRESTEAFF
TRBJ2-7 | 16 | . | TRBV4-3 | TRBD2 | TGCGCCAGCAGCCAAGACCGTAGCGGGGGGAGCTACGAGCAGTACTTC | CASSQDRSGGSYEQYF
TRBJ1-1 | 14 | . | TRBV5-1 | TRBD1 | TGCGCCAGCAGCTTGGTGGACAGGGACACTGAAGCTTTCTTT | CASSLVDRDTEAFF
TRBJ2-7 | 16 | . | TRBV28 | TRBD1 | TGTGCCAGCAGATTAACCCAGGGGGCTGGGTCCTACGAGCAGTACTTC | CASRLTQGAGSYEQYF
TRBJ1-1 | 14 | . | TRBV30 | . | TGTGCCTGGAGTCGCGGGGGCGGGGGCACTGAAGCTTTCTTT | CAWSRGGGGTEAFF
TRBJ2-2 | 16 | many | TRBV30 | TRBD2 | TGTGCCTGCCGTGGAGGGAGGGGAACGAACACCGGGGAGCTGTTTTTT | CACRGGRGTNTGELFF
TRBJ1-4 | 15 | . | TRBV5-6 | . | TGTGCCAGCAGCTGGGAGGGGGAAACTAATGAAAAACTGTTTTTT | CASSWEGETNEKLFF
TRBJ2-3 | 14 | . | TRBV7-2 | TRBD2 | TGTGCCAGCACCTTTGGGACTAGAGCAGATACGCAGTATTTT | CASTFGTRADTQYF
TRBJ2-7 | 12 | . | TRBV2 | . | TGTGCCAGCAGTGGAGGACTCTACGAGCAGTACTTC | CASSGGLYEQYF
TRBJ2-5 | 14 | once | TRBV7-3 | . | TGTGCCAGCAGCTCGGGTCGGGGCCAAGAGACCCAGTACTTC | CASSSGRGQETQYF
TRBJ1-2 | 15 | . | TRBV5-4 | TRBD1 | TGTGCCAGCAGCCCCTACCGGGGACAGGGGGGGGGCTACACCTTC | CASSPYRGQGGGYTF
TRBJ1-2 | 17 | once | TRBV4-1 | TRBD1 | TGCGCCAGCAGCCAAGTTACCAGGGGGCGTATTAACTATGGCTACACCTTC | CASSQVTRGRINYGYTF
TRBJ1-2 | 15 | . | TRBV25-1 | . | TGTGCCAGCAGACACTCTACGAGGGGGGGAAACGGCTACACCTTC | CASRHSTRGGNGYTF
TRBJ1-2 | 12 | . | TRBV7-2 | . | TGTGCCAGCAGCTTAGGTGTCGGGGGCTACACCTTC | CASSLGVGGYTF
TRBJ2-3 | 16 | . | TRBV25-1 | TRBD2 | TGTGCCAGCAGTAAAACTAGCGGGGGTGTCACAGATACGCAGTATTTT | CASSKTSGGVTDTQYF
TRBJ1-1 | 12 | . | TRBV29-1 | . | TGCAGCGTTGTAGGACAGCACACTGAAGCTTTCTTT | CSVVGQHTEAFF
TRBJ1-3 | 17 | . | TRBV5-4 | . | TGTGCCAGCAGCTCTGGGGCAGCCGTGGCCCCTGGAAACACCATATATTTT | CASSSGAAVAPGNTIYF
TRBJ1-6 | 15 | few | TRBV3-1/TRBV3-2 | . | TGTGCCAGCAGCCAGGGCAGGGGCGGATATTCACCCCTCCACTTT | CASSQGRGGYSPLHF
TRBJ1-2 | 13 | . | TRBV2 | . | TGTGCCAGCAGTGACAGTACTAACTATGGCTACACCTTC | CASSDSTNYGYTF
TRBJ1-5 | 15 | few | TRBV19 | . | TGTGCCAGTAGTAAGGAACAGGGTCCCAATCAGCCCCAGCATTTT | CASSKEQGPNQPQHF
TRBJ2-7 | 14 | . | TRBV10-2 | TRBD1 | TGCGCCAGTTCCCCGGGACAGGGAATCGCCGAGCAGTACTTC | CASSPGQGIAEQYF
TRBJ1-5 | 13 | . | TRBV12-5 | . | TGTGCTAGTGGTTCCCTGGGCGATCAGCCCCAGCATTTT | CASGSLGDQPQHF
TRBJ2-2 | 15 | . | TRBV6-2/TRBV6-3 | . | TGTGCCAGCAGCTGGGGCGTATCGAACACCGGGGAGCTGTTTTTT | CASSWGVSNTGELFF
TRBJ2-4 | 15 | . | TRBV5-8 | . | TGTGCCAGCAGGACGACAATAGGTATCCAAAACATTCAGTACTTC | CASRTTIGIQNIQYF
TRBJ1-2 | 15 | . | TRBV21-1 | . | TGTGCGATTTGGAGGCTGGGCAGGTCCTACTATGGCTACACCTTC | CAIWRLGRSYYGYTF
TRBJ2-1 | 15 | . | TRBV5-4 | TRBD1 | TGTGCCAGCAGCTTGCCCGGGACAGGGATTTGGGGGCAGTTCTTC | CASSLPGTGIWGQFF
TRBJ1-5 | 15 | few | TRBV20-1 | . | TGCAGTGCTAGTGTTTCTACCGGTCGGTATCAGCCCCAGCATTTT | CSASVSTGRYQPQHF
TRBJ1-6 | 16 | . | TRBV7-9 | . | TGTGCCAGCAGCTCGGAGCGGGGCACTAATAATTCACCCCTCCACTTT | CASSSERGTNNSPLHF
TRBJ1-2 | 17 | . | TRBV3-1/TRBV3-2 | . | TGTGCCAGCAGCCCCGGAGGAGGGTATGCATCTAACTATGGCTACACCTTC | CASSPGGGYASNYGYTF
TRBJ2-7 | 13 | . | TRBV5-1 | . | TGCGCCAGCAGCTGGGACTCCTCCTACGAGCAGTACTTC | CASSWDSSYEQYF
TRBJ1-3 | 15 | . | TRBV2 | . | TGTGCCAGCACGCAGGGACTCCCCTCTGGAAACACCATATATTTT | CASTQGLPSGNTIYF
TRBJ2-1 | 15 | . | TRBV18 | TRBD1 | TGTGCCAGCTCACCAATACGGACAGGGGAGGATGAGCAGTTCTTC | CASSPIRTGEDEQFF
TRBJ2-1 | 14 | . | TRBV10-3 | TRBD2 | TGTGCCATCAAAACCGGGACTAGAGGGGCTGAGCAGTTCTTC | CAIKTGTRGAEQFF
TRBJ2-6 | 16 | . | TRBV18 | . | TGTGCCAGCTCACGGACAGTTTTCTCTGGGGCCAACGTCCTGACTTTC | CASSRTVFSGANVLTF
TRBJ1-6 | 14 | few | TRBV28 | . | TGTGCCAGCAGTTTTGGGGGGAATAATTCACCCCTCCACTTT | CASSFGGNNSPLHF
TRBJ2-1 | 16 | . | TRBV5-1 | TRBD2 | TGCGCCAGCAGCACCGCTAGCGGGGGGGCGTACAATGAGCAGTTCTTC | CASSTASGGAYNEQFF
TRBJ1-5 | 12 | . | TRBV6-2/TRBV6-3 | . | TGTGCCAGCAGTACTTTAAGTCAGCCCCAGCATTTT | CASSTLSQPQHF
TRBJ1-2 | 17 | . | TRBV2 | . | TGTGCCAGCAGTGTAAGTGCAGGGCACGCTTCTAACTATGGCTACACCTTC | CASSVSAGHASNYGYTF
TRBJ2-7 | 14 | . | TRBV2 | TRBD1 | TGTGCCAGCAGGCCTACGGGACAGAACTACGAGCAGTACTTC | CASRPTGQNYEQYF
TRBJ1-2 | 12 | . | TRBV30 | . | TGTGCCTGGAGCAGGACTAACTATGGCTACACCTTC | CAWSRTNYGYTF
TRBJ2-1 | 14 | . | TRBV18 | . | TGTGCCAGCTCACCAAACAACTTAGCTTATGAGCAGTTCTTC | CASSPNNLAYEQFF
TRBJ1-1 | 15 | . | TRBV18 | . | TGTGCCAGCTCTCTCGGACAAGCTAGGAACTCTGAAGCTTTCTTT | CASSLGQARNSEAFF
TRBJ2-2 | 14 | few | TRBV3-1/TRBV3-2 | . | TGTGCCAGCAGGTATGACACATCCACCGGGGAGCTGTTTTTT | CASRYDTSTGELFF
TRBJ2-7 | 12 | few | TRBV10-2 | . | TGCGCCGCGACTGGTAAAAACTACGAGCAGTACTTC | CAATGKNYEQYF